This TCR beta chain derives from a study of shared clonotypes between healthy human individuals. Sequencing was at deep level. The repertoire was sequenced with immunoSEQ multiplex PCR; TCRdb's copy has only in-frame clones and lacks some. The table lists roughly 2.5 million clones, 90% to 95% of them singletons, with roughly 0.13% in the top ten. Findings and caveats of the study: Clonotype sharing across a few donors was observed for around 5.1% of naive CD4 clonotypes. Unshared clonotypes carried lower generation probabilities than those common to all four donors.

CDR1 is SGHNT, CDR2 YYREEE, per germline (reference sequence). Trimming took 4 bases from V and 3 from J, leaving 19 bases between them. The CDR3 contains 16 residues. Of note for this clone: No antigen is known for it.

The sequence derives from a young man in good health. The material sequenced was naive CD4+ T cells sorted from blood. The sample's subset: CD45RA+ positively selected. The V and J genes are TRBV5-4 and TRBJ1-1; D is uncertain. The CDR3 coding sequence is TGTGCCAGCAGCCCAGCCCCTACCCCCCCCGACACTGAAGCTTTCTTT. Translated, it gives CASSPAPTPPDTEAFF.